These T cell receptor beta chains were read from a single sample in a study of blood T cell repertoires in COVID-19. Using immunoSEQ multiplex PCR, the repertoire was profiled, and TCRdb retains in-frame clones only, with some absent. This table has 150,000 or so clones, around 83% appearing once. Sequenced input: peripheral blood. The receptors were gathered from a man between 65 and 79 years old who had recovered from COVID-19. The CDR3 runs from the conserved cysteine through the conserved F or W. A D gene is named only where the DNA matches it firmly. A row's size may be missing; if present it is once, few, many or a size class.

j_call d_call v_call clone_size cdr3_aa cdr3_nt
TRBJ2-2 - TRBV5-1 - CASSLGREATGELFF TGCGCCAGCAGCTTGGGCAGGGAGGCCACCGGGGAGCTGTTTTTT
TRBJ2-3 - TRBV19 few CASSTQTDTQYF TGTGCCAGTAGTACCCAGACAGATACGCAGTATTTT
TRBJ1-2 - TRBV18 once CASSPQGSGILNGYTF TGTGCCAGCTCACCCCAGGGGTCGGGAATTTTAAATGGCTACACCTTC
TRBJ2-7 - TRBV7-9 many CASSPGTTTYEQYF TGTGCCAGCAGCCCCGGGACAACGACCTACGAGCAGTACTTC
TRBJ2-7 - TRBV6-5 - CASSNRDSTYEQYF TGTGCCAGCAGTAACCGGGACTCGACCTACGAGCAGTACTTC
TRBJ2-1 TRBD2 TRBV10-3 once CAITEGTSGRTFSYNEQFF TGTGCCATCACCGAAGGGACTAGCGGGAGGACATTCTCCTACAATGAGCAGTTCTTC
TRBJ1-4 - TRBV5-1 - CASSLAPTGGEKLFF TGCGCCAGCAGCTTGGCCCCTACGGGCGGGGAAAAACTGTTTTTT
TRBJ2-3 TRBD2 TRBV5-4 - CASSPSWTSGSPDTQYF TGTGCCAGCAGCCCCTCATGGACTAGCGGGAGCCCAGATACGCAGTATTTT
TRBJ1-6 - TRBV24-1 - CATSDDSSNSPLHF TGTGCCACCAGTGACGACAGCTCTAATTCACCCCTCCACTTT
TRBJ1-4 TRBD1 TRBV18 - CASSPTPGQGIEKLFF TGTGCCAGCTCACCAACGCCGGGACAGGGAATTGAAAAACTGTTTTTT
TRBJ2-3 - TRBV7-3 - CASSPDYTTQYF TGTGCCAGCAGCCCGGACTATACTACGCAGTATTTT
TRBJ2-3 - TRBV6-1 few CASSEGLTDTQYF TGTGCCAGCAGTGAAGGTCTCACAGATACGCAGTATTTT
TRBJ1-1 TRBD1 TRBV19 - CASSPGQGATEAFF TGTGCCAGTAGCCCGGGACAGGGGGCCACTGAAGCTTTCTTT
TRBJ2-1 - TRBV5-1 - CASSNDPRDEQFF TGCGCCAGCAGCAACGACCCCCGGGATGAGCAGTTCTTC
TRBJ2-1 - TRBV6-5 - CASSYSPGVDNEQFF TGTGCCAGCAGTTACTCGCCAGGGGTCGACAATGAGCAGTTCTTC
TRBJ2-2 TRBD1 TRBV6-5 - CASNRQGDKLFF TGTGCCAGCAATAGACAGGGGGACAAGCTGTTTTTT
TRBJ2-7 - TRBV7-3 - CASSLSSLGDYEQYF TGTGCCAGCAGCTTAAGTTCGCTAGGAGACTACGAGCAGTACTTC
TRBJ2-7 TRBD2 TRBV4-2 - CASSQGGSGEQYF TGTGCCAGCAGCCAAGGTGGTAGCGGGGAGCAGTACTTC
TRBJ2-7 - TRBV6-6 - CASSYDPKTQTYEQYF TGTGCCAGCAGTTACGATCCAAAGACACAGACCTACGAGCAGTACTTC
TRBJ2-3 - TRBV27 - CASRKSSQVGPDTQYF TGTGCCAGCAGAAAAAGTTCCCAGGTGGGGCCAGATACGCAGTATTTT
TRBJ2-2 TRBD2 TRBV9 - CASSVDAGLAANTGELFF TGTGCCAGCAGCGTAGATGCGGGACTAGCAGCGAACACCGGGGAGCTGTTTTTT
TRBJ2-7 - TRBV6-5 - CASSLSGNSYEQYF TGTGCCAGCAGTTTGTCAGGGAACTCCTACGAGCAGTACTTC
TRBJ1-6 TRBD1 TRBV5-1 - CASSLGQWNSPLHF TGCGCCAGCAGCCTGGGACAGTGGAATTCACCCCTCCACTTT
TRBJ2-3 - TRBV19 - CASSIALGRTDTQYF TGTGCCAGTAGCATTGCACTAGGGCGCACAGATACGCAGTATTTT
TRBJ1-1 TRBD1 TRBV27 - CASSFQQGEAFF TGTGCCAGCAGTTTTCAACAGGGGGAAGCTTTCTTT
TRBJ1-6 TRBD1 TRBV2 once CASPSGDRAGSPLHF TGTGCCAGCCCCAGTGGGGACAGGGCCGGTTCACCCCTCCACTTT
TRBJ1-4 - TRBV3-1/TRBV3-2 - CASSHDQGNEKLFF TGTGCCAGCAGCCACGATCAGGGAAATGAAAAACTGTTTTTT